This T cell receptor (beta chain) came from a study of shared clonotypes between healthy human individuals (dated by TCRdb to about 2020). General notes on the study: Three men and a couple of women, aged 18 to 49 years, made up the cohort. To increase sequencing depth and limit assay-specific biases, TCR repertoire library preparation and sequencing were carried out by different laboratories using diverse techniques. Blood TCR repertoires of five healthy adults were deeply sequenced to estimate repertoire size and the extent of clonotype sharing between individuals. For each donor, CD4 naive and CD4 memory were each run on three plates, CD8 naive on two plates, and CD8 memory on one plate. Each donor's leukapheresis produced roughly between roughly 0.94 and 9.5 billion PBMCs. Study-level results and caveats: Pairwise subsampling indicated that sequencing depth was expected to affect the degree of clonotype sharing among donors. Even with the large sequencing depth, rarefaction of the sorted-subset datasets indicated that sequencing was incomplete. Higher generation probabilities were observed for clonotypes shared by all four sorted-subset donors than for non-shared clonotypes. Sampling was restricted to blood, and TCR repertoires in tissue are likely to differ from TCR repertoires in blood. The small number of donors limited the genetic and exposure-history diversity represented. Naive subsets generally had larger estimated clonotype richness than memory subsets. When several donors were compared, the shared fraction of clonotypes was about 5% for naive CD4, roughly 3.4% for naive CD8, 2% to 2.5% for memory CD4, and 0.4% for memory CD8.

The donors were healthy, HIV-negative adults with no recently reported acute infections or vaccinations. All donors were Caucasian adults living in Nashville, Tennessee, USA. CD4+ T cells were enriched by magnetic negative selection; naive cells were then positively selected on CD45RA, and the negative fraction formed the memory subset. Blood was collected by leukapheresis, and PBMCs were isolated by Ficoll-Histopaque density gradient centrifugation and then cryopreserved in liquid nitrogen vapor phase. Analytical flow cytometry was used to check the purity and quantity of every magnetically sorted T cell population. Genomic DNA was isolated from each sorted fraction and quantified by UV absorbance on a Nanodrop 2000c. Concerning this clone: Its antigen remains undetermined. No much larger clone exists at a distance of one base, and base qualities are not known.

TCR CDR3 regions were amplified from genomic DNA by multiplex PCR using the deep immunoSEQ assay. Genomic DNA extracted from each cell subset was distributed evenly over all wells of several immunoSEQ 96-well plates, and each plate served as one replicate. For sorted subsets, approximately 200 ng of genomic DNA, equivalent to 25,000 to 35,000 T cell genomes, went into each replicate PCR. Purified libraries were measured with a Qubit 3.0 fluorometer, size-checked on a Bioanalyzer 2100, and measured again with the KAPA Library Quantification kit. Every immunoSEQ 96-well plate was sequenced on a dedicated single-read 150-cycle Illumina NextSeq 550 flow cell. As for the authors' bioinformatics: Because the immunoSEQ output included only junctional sequences and no quality scores, the filtering could not be the same as the filtering used for full-length reads. Sequences were annotated with PyIR, a Python wrapper for IgBLAST v1.9, using IMGT germline references to assign V/J genes and CDR3. Reads were removed for weak V/J assignments (E-value above 1e-6), missing CDR3, stop codons, out-of-frame junctions, or ambiguous translated residues. V3J clonotypes were defined as sequences sharing the same inferred V gene, J gene, and CDR3 amino acid sequence. Percentage overlap between repertoires was calculated by dividing the number of shared unique clonotypes by the size of the smaller repertoire. Richness of each repertoire was evaluated using RTK rarefaction, the Chao1 estimator, and Recon v2.1 estimates of unobserved clonotypes. Generation probabilities for all TCRbeta clonotypes obtained by the gDNA method from a handful of donors were computed using OLGA. As stored in TCRdb, this immuneACCESS dataset retains in-frame rearrangements with V and J assigned. A fraction of the clones does not appear; measured against another copy, unresolved V genes explain less than half of the discrepancy, and the remainder lacks a known reason. The V and J calls and clone size come from that table; D and trimming were worked out from the DNA. Recorded for this sample are about 1 million clones; roughly 80% of them occurred a single time. The ten largest clones take up approximately 1.5% of the sample.

Looking up the germline V gene yields CDR1 MNHEY and CDR2 SVGAGI. The CDR3 numbers 15 residues from cysteine through phenylalanine. Only CDR3 DNA remains: 45 bases, in frame from the first base. The germline V and J ends show losses of 5 bases and 7 bases respectively, and no gene match explains 8 bases of the junction. Specimen: memory CD4+ T cells sorted from blood. The sample's cell subset or site label, decoded: CD45RA-negative fraction. The chain joins TRBV6-5 to TRBJ1-6, and TRBD1 aligns with 7 junction nucleotides. This TCR came from a man younger than 35 in good health. The bases read TGTGCCAGCAGTCCCATGAAGGGGGCCAATTCACCCCTCCACTTT. Its protein is CASSPMKGANSPLHF.